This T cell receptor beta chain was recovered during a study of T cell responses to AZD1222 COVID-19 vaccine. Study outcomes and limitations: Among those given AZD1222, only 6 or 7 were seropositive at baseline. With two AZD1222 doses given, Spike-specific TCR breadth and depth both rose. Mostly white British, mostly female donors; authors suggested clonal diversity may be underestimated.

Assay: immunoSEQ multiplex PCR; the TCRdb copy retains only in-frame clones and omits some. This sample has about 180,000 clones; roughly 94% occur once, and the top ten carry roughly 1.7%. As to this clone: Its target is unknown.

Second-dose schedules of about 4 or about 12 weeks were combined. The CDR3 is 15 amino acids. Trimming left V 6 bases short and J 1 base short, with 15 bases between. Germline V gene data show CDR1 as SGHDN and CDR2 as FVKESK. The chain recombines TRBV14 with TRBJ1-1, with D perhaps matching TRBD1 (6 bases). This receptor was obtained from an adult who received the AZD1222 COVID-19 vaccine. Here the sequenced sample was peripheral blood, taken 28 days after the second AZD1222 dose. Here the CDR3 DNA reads TGTGCCAGCAGACACACAGGGAATCCGAACACTGAAGCTTTCTTT. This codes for CASRHTGNPNTEAFF.